The rows below give T cell receptor beta chains drawn from one sample of a study of T-cell memory formation after mild COVID-19. TCRdb analysed the 5' RACE reads with MiXCR anew, one entry per CDR3 protein. This sample has more than 450,000 distinct CDR3 sequences; roughly 18% occur once, and the top ten carry about 11%. Sequenced: PBMCs or a T cell subset sorted from them (not recorded which). The receptors come from an adult woman who had mild COVID-19 (a few samples of this study predate the infection). Cell type and time point are not known. CDR3s include the opening cysteine and the closing phenylalanine or tryptophan. D genes are given only for firm matches. The size field is filled for only some rows; it gives once, few, many or a size class.

CASSSAGTGEGYTF | TGTGCCAGCAGCTCCGCCGGGACAGGGGAAGGCTACACCTTC | TRBJ1-2 | NA | TRBV5-6 | TRBD1
CASKQAGRIKGTQYF | TGTGCCAGCAAGCAGGCGGGACGTATCAAAGGGACCCAGTACTTC | TRBJ2-5 | NA | TRBV12-3/TRBV12-4 | NA
CASSTGPGGDQPQHF | TGTGCCAGCAGCACGGGGCCCGGGGGGGATCAGCCCCAGCATTTT | TRBJ1-5 | NA | TRBV7-9 | NA
CSAGDRGAKNIQYF | TGCAGTGCTGGGGACAGGGGAGCCAAAAACATTCAGTACTTC | TRBJ2-4 | NA | TRBV20-1 | TRBD1
CASSQRRAYEQYF | TGTGCCAGCAGCCAACGGAGGGCCTACGAGCAGTACTTC | TRBJ2-7 | NA | TRBV3-1 | NA
CASSSPGGAYNEQFF | TGTGCCAGTAGTTCGCCCGGGGGTGCCTACAATGAGCAGTTCTTC | TRBJ2-1 | many | TRBV19 | NA
CASSQRGSAYEQYF | TGCGCCAGCAGCCAGAGAGGCTCGGCCTACGAGCAGTACTTC | TRBJ2-7 | NA | TRBV4-3 | NA
CASSLVVGGGETQYF | TGTGCCAGCAGCTTAGTCGTCGGGGGCGGAGAGACCCAGTACTTC | TRBJ2-5 | few | TRBV11-2 | NA
CASSSSPGTRGGEQFF | TGTGCCAGCAGCTCCTCGCCGGGGACCAGGGGGGGTGAGCAGTTCTTC | TRBJ2-1 | NA | TRBV7-3 | NA
CASTPAGQGAYEQYF | TGCGCCAGCACCCCTGCGGGACAGGGGGCATACGAGCAGTACTTC | TRBJ2-7 | NA | TRBV5-1 | TRBD1
CASSLVRAGGLPDTQYF | TGCGCCAGCAGCTTGGTACGGGCGGGAGGTCTCCCAGATACGCAGTATTTT | TRBJ2-3 | NA | TRBV5-1 | TRBD2
CATSDGGGPPMDEQFF | TGTGCCACCAGTGATGGCGGGGGCCCTCCTATGGATGAGCAGTTCTTC | TRBJ2-1 | NA | TRBV24-1 | NA
CASSAGLAGYVTQYF | TGTGCCAGCAGTGCGGGACTAGCGGGTTATGTTACGCAGTATTTT | TRBJ2-3 | few | TRBV2 | TRBD2
CASSPGAGDQPQHF | TGTGCCAGCTCACCAGGGGCAGGGGATCAGCCCCAGCATTTT | TRBJ1-5 | few | TRBV18 | NA
CASSRQGTGEKLFF | TGTGCCAGCAGCCGACAGGGAACAGGGGAAAAACTGTTTTTT | TRBJ1-4 | NA | TRBV2 | TRBD1
CASTEGEVDEQFF | TGTGCCAGCACTGAGGGGGAGGTTGATGAGCAGTTCTTC | TRBJ2-1 | few | TRBV12-3/TRBV12-4 | NA
CASSYGGAGNTEAFF | TGTGCCAGCAGTTACGGGGGGGCAGGAAACACTGAAGCTTTCTTT | TRBJ1-1 | NA | TRBV6-5 | NA
CASSISPLSLGSEQYF | TGTGCCAGTAGTATTTCTCCATTGAGCCTTGGCTCCGAGCAGTACTTC | TRBJ2-7 | few | TRBV19 | NA
CASSPTKGLANYGYTF | TGTGCCAGCAGCCCGACTAAGGGGTTAGCTAACTATGGCTACACCTTC | TRBJ1-2 | NA | TRBV12-3/TRBV12-4 | NA
CASSRDRGLRYEQYF | TGTGCCAGCAGTCGAGACAGGGGGCTTAGGTACGAGCAGTACTTC | TRBJ2-7 | NA | TRBV2 | TRBD1
CASSLAGLAESDTQYF | TGCGCCAGCAGCTTGGCTGGACTAGCGGAGTCAGATACGCAGTATTTT | TRBJ2-3 | few | TRBV5-1 | TRBD2
CASSFIGRGRGLNTEAFF | TGTGCCAGCAGCTTTATTGGCAGGGGTCGGGGATTGAACACTGAAGCTTTCTTT | TRBJ1-1 | NA | TRBV7-9 | NA
CSVWTGSNQPQHF | TGCAGCGTGTGGACAGGTAGCAATCAGCCCCAGCATTTT | TRBJ1-5 | few | TRBV29-1 | TRBD1
CASSAGQGADEQYF | TGTGCCAGCAGTGCCGGACAGGGGGCTGACGAGCAGTACTTC | TRBJ2-7 | NA | TRBV25-1 | TRBD1
CASSDEGGVTGNEQFF | TGTGCCAGCAGTGACGAGGGGGGGGTTACAGGGAATGAGCAGTTCTTC | TRBJ2-1 | few | TRBV6-1 | NA
CSARSVGSSYEQYF | TGCAGTGCTAGATCTGTCGGGAGCTCCTACGAGCAGTACTTC | TRBJ2-7 | few | TRBV20-1 | NA
CASSSLESLRYNEQFF | TGCGCCAGCAGCAGCTTGGAGTCTCTCCGGTACAATGAGCAGTTCTTC | TRBJ2-1 | NA | TRBV5-1 | NA
CASSAGFNEQFF | TGTGCCAGCAGCGCAGGATTCAATGAGCAGTTCTTC | TRBJ2-1 | many | TRBV11-3 | NA
CASRGGQGKGPLHF | TGTGCCAGCAGGGGAGGACAGGGGAAGGGTCCCCTCCACTTT | TRBJ1-6 | NA | TRBV12-3/TRBV12-4 | TRBD1
CASSYDRGETQYF | TGTGCCAGCAGCTACGACAGGGGAGAGACCCAGTACTTC | TRBJ2-5 | few | TRBV7-3 | TRBD1
CASSLEVSPNLPYNEQFF | TGTGCCAGCAGCTTAGAGGTTTCTCCAAACCTTCCTTACAATGAGCAGTTCTTC | TRBJ2-1 | few | TRBV7-9 | NA
CASSVGLPNEQFF | TGTGCCAGCAGCGTAGGTCTGCCCAATGAGCAGTTCTTC | TRBJ2-1 | NA | TRBV9 | NA
CASSLKQGNSPLHF | TGTGCCAGCAGCTTAAAACAGGGAAATTCACCCCTCCACTTT | TRBJ1-6 | few | TRBV7-3 | NA
CASSQSNGYTF | TGCGCCAGCAGCCAGTCGAATGGCTACACCTTC | TRBJ1-2 | NA | TRBV5-1 | NA
CASSIWAGKETQYF | TGTGCCAGTAGTATCTGGGCAGGGAAAGAGACCCAGTACTTC | TRBJ2-5 | few | TRBV19 | NA
CATSGPEETQYF | TGTGCCACCAGTGGGCCCGAAGAGACCCAGTACTTC | TRBJ2-5 | NA | TRBV24-1 | NA